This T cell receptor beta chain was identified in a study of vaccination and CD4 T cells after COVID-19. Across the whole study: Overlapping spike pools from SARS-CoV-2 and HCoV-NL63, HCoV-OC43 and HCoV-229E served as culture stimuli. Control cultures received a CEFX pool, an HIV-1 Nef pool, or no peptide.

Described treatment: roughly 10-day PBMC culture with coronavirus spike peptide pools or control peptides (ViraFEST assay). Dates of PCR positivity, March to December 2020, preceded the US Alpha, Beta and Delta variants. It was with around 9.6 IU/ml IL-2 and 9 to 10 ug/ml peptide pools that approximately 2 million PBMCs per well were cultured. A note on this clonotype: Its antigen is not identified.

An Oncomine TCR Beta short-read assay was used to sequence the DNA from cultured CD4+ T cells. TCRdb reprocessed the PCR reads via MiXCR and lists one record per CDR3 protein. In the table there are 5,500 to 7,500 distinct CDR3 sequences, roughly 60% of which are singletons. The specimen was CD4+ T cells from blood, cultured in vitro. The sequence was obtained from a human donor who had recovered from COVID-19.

CDR3 bases: TGTGCCAGCAGTTACAGGGACCTCTCTGGAAACACCATATATTTT. Its translation: CASSYRDLSGNTIYF. V gene TRBV2 combines with J gene TRBJ1-3; D may be TRBD1 (6 bases). Between the trimmed V and J ends, which lost 5 bases and 0 bases, there was a span of 11 bases. This CDR3 has 15 amino acids. CDR1 SNHLY and CDR2 FYNNEI come from the germline V gene.